This T cell receptor beta chain was sequenced in a study of naive and memory T cell subsets. Four subsets defined by CD45RA and CD27 were sorted after CD3, CD4, CD8 and live/dead staining. An equimolar mix of two oligonucleotides served as the beta constant-region primer for TRBC1 and TRBC2. The ligated cDNA underwent four PCR rounds using SP2 and nested alpha and beta constant-region primers. MiXCR, applied by TCRdb to the UMI-ligation and nested PCR reads, yields one record per CDR3 protein. The sample contains roughly 80,000 distinct CDR3 sequences, about 8.2% of which appear only once. The CDR3 sequence is 17 residues long. V was trimmed by 3 bases and J by 1 base, leaving 17 bases between them. From germline, CDR1 is LGHNA and CDR2 YSLEER.

The V call is TRBV4-3, the J call TRBJ2-3; D may match TRBD1 or TRBD2 (7 bases each). The sample consisted of naive CD8+ T cells from blood. The TCR originated in a human donor in good health. The CDR3 region is CASSQDRQGGGTDTQYF. For the CDR3, the DNA is TGCGCCAGCAGCCAGGATCGACAGGGAGGGGGCACAGATACGCAGTATTTT.